Listed here is a single TCR beta chain. The data stem from a study of shared clonotypes between healthy human individuals. Whole-study context: Per donor, CD8 memory used one plate, CD8 naive used two, CD4 memory used three and CD4 naive used three.

As defined, naive CD8 cells were CD45RO-negative and positively selected for CCR7, with terminally differentiated effector memory CD45RA+ cells excluded. The assay was immunoSEQ multiplex PCR, and TCRdb's table has in-frame clones only and misses some. The sample carries fewer than 1 million clones, about 96% recorded once. Sequencing input: naive CD8+ T cells sorted from blood. The clonotype originates from a man aged 25 to 40 in good health.

The CDR3 is CSVVEREGRQDEQFF. The CDR3 DNA reads TGCAGCGTTGTTGAGCGGGAGGGCCGGCAGGATGAGCAGTTCTTC. The rearrangement uses TRBV29-1 and TRBJ2-1; 10 positions match TRBD2. The ends lost 4 bases at V and 8 bases at J; junction bases unmatched: 11. CDR3 size: 15 residues. The germline V gene has CDR1 SQVTM and CDR2 ANQGSEA.